The rows below give T cell receptor beta chains drawn from one sample of a study of tumour-infiltrating T cells in Burkitt lymphoma. Sequencing was performed with immunoSEQ multiplex PCR; in TCRdb, only in-frame clones are kept and a portion is missing. The sample lists roughly 4,700 clones, 10% to 15% seen once, with about 25% in the top ten. Sequencing was performed on tumor tissue. Receptors originate from a human donor with Burkitt lymphoma. Both conserved end residues are part of each CDR3. D genes are given only for firm matches. A clone size is listed for some rows: how often the clone was seen (once, few, many), or a class if it is expanded.

NA	NA	TRBV4-1	TRBJ2-5	TGCGCCAGCAGCCAAATACAGGCTCCCGATTTGGAGACCCAGTACTTC	CASSQIQAPDLETQYF
TRBD1	NA	TRBV30	TRBJ1-1	TGTGCCTGGAGTGCCTCCCCGGGACAGGTGAACACTGAAGCTTTCTTT	CAWSASPGQVNTEAFF
NA	NA	TRBV5-1	TRBJ1-2	TGCGCCAGCAGCTTGGAGGGAACCGCCGTCTATGGCTACACCTTC	CASSLEGTAVYGYTF
NA	medium-sized	TRBV28	TRBJ1-2	TGTGCCAGCAGCAACCCCCGGCCATCTAACTATGGCTACACCTTC	CASSNPRPSNYGYTF
NA	large	TRBV7-9	TRBJ2-3	TGTGCCAGCAGCTTAGGGGTCGCCACAGATACGCAGTATTTT	CASSLGVATDTQYF
TRBD1	NA	TRBV7-6	TRBJ2-1	TGTGCCAGCAGCACCCTAACCAGGGACAGACTATACAATGAGCAGTTCTTC	CASSTLTRDRLYNEQFF
TRBD1	few	TRBV19	TRBJ1-1	TGTGCCAGTACGCTCGGGGGACAGGGGGCGCGGGGAGCTTTCTTT	CASTLGGQGARGAFF
TRBD1	NA	TRBV27	TRBJ1-2	TGTGCCAGCAGTTTATCGGCAGGGGGCAATGGCTACACCTTC	CASSLSAGGNGYTF
NA	few	TRBV28	TRBJ1-2	TGTGCCAGCAGACTTAGACCGCCGTATGGCTACACCTTC	CASRLRPPYGYTF
NA	NA	TRBV7-2	TRBJ2-1	TGTGCCAGCAGCTTAGGTTCGTGGGTAGAGCAGTTCTTC	CASSLGSWVEQFF
TRBD1	NA	TRBV6-1	TRBJ2-3	TGTGCCAGCAGTGTAGGACAGGGGGCTGATACGCAGTATTTT	CASSVGQGADTQYF
NA	NA	TRBV30	TRBJ2-3	TGTGCCTGGGATCCCAGGGTTTTAAGGGCGGGGGCCAACACAGATACGCAGTATTTT	CAWDPRVLRAGANTDTQYF
NA	large	TRBV15	TRBJ2-1	TGTGCCACCAGCGACGGGATCTACAATGAGCAGTTCTTC	CATSDGIYNEQFF
NA	few	TRBV5-6	TRBJ1-6	TGTGCCAGCAGCTTGGATAGGGCAAATTCACCCCTCCACTTT	CASSLDRANSPLHF
NA	few	TRBV15	TRBJ2-5	TGTGCCACCAGCAGAGAACCTCAGGGTTTTGAGACCCAGTACTTC	CATSREPQGFETQYF
TRBD2	NA	TRBV19	TRBJ2-1	TGTGCCAGTAGTCCCTCCCCGGTGAACGGGAGGTCCTACAATGAGCAGTTCTTC	CASSPSPVNGRSYNEQFF
TRBD2	NA	TRBV28	TRBJ2-3	TGTGCCAGCAGTCCCCCTAGCGGGAGGGTGACAGATACGCAGTATTTT	CASSPPSGRVTDTQYF
NA	NA	TRBV11-2	TRBJ2-5	TGTGCCAGCAGCTTAGGGGGGGGGCCGTTGCGCCAAGAGACCCAGTACTTC	CASSLGGGPLRQETQYF
NA	few	TRBV19	TRBJ1-4	TGTGCCAGTAGTATTCAGGACACGTCTGGTGAAAAACTGTTTTTT	CASSIQDTSGEKLFF
TRBD2	few	TRBV4-2	TRBJ2-7	TGTGCCAGCAGCCAAGGGGGGGAGGGAGGCTACGAGCAGTACTTC	CASSQGGEGGYEQYF
NA	NA	TRBV6-1	TRBJ2-7	TGTGCCAGCATCAAATCCTACGAGCAGTACTTC	CASIKSYEQYF
NA	NA	TRBV5-1	TRBJ1-1	TGCGCCAGCAGCTTGCAGCTGGAGGACACTGAAGCTTTCTTT	CASSLQLEDTEAFF
TRBD1	NA	TRBV10-3	TRBJ2-5	TGTGCCATCAGTGAAAGGGACAGGGGTGAAAAGACCCAGTACTTC	CAISERDRGEKTQYF
NA	few	TRBV30	TRBJ1-4	TGTGCCTGGAGTCTGGGGCAAAAACTGTTTTTT	CAWSLGQKLFF
NA	NA	TRBV5-4	TRBJ2-4	TGTGCCAGCAGCTTGGGAGGGGTAGTCCAAAACATTCAGTACTTC	CASSLGGVVQNIQYF